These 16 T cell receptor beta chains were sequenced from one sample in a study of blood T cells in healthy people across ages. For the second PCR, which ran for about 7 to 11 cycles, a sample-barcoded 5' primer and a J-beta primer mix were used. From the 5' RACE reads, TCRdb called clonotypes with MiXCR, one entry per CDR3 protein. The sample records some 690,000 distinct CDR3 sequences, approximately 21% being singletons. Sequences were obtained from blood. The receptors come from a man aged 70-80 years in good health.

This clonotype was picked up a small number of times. CDR3: CASSRTSGQMYQETQYF. CDR3 nucleotide sequence: TGTGCCAGCAGTCGGACTAGCGGGCAAATGTACCAAGAGACCCAGTACTTC. This chain links TRBV7-9 with TRBJ2-5; 11 bases are shared with TRBD2. V gave up 6 bases and J gave up 0 bases; unmatched junction bases: 9. Germline CDR1 reads SEHNR; CDR2 reads FQNEAQ (reference sequence). The CDR3 totals 17 residues. Drawing the rest from reference TRBV7-9 and TRBJ2-5, the complete variable domain is DTGVSQNPRHKITKRGQNVTFRCDPISEHNRLYWYRQTLGQGPEFLTYFQNEAQLEKSRLLSDRFSAERPKGSFSTLEIQRTEQGDSAMYLCASSRTSGQMYQETQYFGPGTRLLVL.

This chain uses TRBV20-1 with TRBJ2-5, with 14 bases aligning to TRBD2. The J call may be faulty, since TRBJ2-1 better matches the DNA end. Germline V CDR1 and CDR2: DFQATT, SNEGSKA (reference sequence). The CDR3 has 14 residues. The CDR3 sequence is CSARGLAGGREQFF. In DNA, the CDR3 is TGCAGTGCTAGAGGACTAGCGGGAGGGCGTGAGCAGTTCTTC.

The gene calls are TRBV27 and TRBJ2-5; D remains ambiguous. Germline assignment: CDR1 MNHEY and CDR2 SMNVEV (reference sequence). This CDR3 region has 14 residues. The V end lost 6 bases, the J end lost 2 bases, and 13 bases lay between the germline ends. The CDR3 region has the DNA TGTGCCAGCAGACCACTGGAACATCAAGAGACCCAGTACTTC. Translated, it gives CASRPLEHQETQYF.

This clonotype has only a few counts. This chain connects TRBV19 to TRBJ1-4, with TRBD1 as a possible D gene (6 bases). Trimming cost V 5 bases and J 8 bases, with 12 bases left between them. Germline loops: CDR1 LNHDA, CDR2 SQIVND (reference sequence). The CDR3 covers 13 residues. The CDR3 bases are TGTGCCAGTAGTGCGGGGGGACAAGAAAAACTGTTTTTT. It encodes CASSAGGQEKLFF.

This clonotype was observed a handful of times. This chain's CDR3 is CASSPLRTSGRVTGELFF. The DNA for the CDR3 is TGTGCCAGCAGCCCACTTCGGACTAGCGGGAGGGTCACCGGGGAGCTGTTTTTT. This chain links TRBV7-2 with TRBJ2-2; 15 nucleotides match TRBD2. V lost 5 bases, J lost 4 bases, and 8 bases stayed unmatched. Germline CDR1 and CDR2: SGHTA and FQGNSA. This CDR3 region has 18 residues.

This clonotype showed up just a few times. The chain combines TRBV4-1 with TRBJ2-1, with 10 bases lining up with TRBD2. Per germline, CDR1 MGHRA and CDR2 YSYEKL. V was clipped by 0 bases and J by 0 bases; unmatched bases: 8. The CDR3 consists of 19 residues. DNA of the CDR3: TGCGCCAGCAGCCAAGATCTCACTCTAGCGGGGGACTCCTACAATGAGCAGTTCTTC. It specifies CASSQDLTLAGDSYNEQFF.

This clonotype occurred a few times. The CDR3 is CASSQDMEGPRGNEQFF. In DNA form, the CDR3 reads TGCGCCAGCAGCCAAGATATGGAGGGGCCCCGAGGGAATGAGCAGTTCTTC. The chain couples TRBV4-1 to TRBJ2-1, with a tentative D call TRBD2 (6 bases). There are 17 residues in the CDR3. Germline V lookup: CDR1 MGHRA, CDR2 YSYEKL. The V end was cut by 0 bases, the J end by 7 bases, with 19 bases between.

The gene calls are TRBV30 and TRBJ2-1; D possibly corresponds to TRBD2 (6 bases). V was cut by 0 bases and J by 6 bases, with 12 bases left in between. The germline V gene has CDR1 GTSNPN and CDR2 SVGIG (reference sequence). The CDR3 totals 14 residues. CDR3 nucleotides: TGTGCCTGGAGTGTACTGCGGGACCTCAATGAGCAGTTCTTC. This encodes CAWSVLRDLNEQFF.

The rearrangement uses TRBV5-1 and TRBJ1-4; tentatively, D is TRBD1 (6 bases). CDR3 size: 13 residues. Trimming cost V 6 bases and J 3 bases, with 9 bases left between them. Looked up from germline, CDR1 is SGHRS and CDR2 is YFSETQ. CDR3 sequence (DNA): TGCGCCAGCAAAAGGACAGCTAATGAAAAACTGTTTTTT. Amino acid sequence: CASKRTANEKLFF.

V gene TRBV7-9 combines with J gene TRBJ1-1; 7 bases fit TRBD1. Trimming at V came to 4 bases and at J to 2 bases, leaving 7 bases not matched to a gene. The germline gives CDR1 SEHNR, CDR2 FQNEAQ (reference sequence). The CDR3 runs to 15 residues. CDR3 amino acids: CASSWWTGINTEAFF. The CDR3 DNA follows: TGTGCCAGCAGCTGGTGGACAGGAATAAACACTGAAGCTTTCTTT.

CDR3 sequence (DNA): TGCGCCAGCAGCCAAGGGGGACAGTCGTACCGCACAGATACGCAGTATTTT. Translation: CASSQGGQSYRTDTQYF. This rearrangement joins TRBV4-1 to TRBJ2-3, with 7 bases that match TRBD1. This CDR3 spans 17 amino acids. Per germline, CDR1 MGHRA and CDR2 YSYEKL. The V segment lost 1 base and the J segment 1 base; nucleotides outside the gene matches: 8.

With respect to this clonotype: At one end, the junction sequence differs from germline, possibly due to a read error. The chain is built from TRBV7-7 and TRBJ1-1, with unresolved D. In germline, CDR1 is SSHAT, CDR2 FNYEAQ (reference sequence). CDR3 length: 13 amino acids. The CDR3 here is CACSFAENTEAFF. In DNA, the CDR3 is TGTGCCTGCAGCTTCGCGGAGAACACTGAAGCTTTCTTT. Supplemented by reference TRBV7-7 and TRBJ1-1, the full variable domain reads GAGVSQSPRYKVTKRGQDVTLRCDPISSHATLYWYQQALGQGPEFLTYFNYEAQPDKSGLPSDRFSAERPEGSISTLTIQRTEQRDSAMYRCACSFAENTEAFFGQGTRLTVV.

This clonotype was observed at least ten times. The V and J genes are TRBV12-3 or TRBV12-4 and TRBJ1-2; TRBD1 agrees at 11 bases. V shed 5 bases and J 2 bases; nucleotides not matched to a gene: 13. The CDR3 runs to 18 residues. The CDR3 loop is CASSPPGTGGSGNYGYTF. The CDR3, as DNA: TGTGCCAGCAGTCCCCCCGGGACAGGGGGATCTGGGAACTATGGCTACACCTTC.

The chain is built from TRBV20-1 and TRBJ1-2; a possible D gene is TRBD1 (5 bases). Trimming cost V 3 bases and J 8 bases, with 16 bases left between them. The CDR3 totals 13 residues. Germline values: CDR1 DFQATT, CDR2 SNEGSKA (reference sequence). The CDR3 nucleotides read TGCAGTGCTAGGGGGACGGGTTTCTACGGCTACACCTTC. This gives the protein CSARGTGFYGYTF.

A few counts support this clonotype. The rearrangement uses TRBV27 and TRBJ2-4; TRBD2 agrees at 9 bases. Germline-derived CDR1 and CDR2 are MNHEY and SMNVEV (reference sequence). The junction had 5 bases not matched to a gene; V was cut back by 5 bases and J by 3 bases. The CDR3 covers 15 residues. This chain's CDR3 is CASSTILAGKNIQYF. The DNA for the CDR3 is TGTGCCAGCAGTACTATACTAGCGGGCAAAAACATTCAGTACTTC.

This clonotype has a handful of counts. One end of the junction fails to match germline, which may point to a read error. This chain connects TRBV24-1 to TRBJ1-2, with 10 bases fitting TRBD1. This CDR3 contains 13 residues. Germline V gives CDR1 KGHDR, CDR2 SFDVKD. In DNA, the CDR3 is TGTACCACCAGTGAGGCCGGGACAGGGGCATACACCTTC. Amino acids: CTTSEAGTGAYTF.